Below, 4 T cell receptor beta chains from the same sample are listed, as sequenced in a study of T-cell memory formation after mild COVID-19. In TCRdb, the 5' RACE reads were re-called with MiXCR into one record per CDR3 protein. This table holds about 210,000 distinct CDR3 sequences, more than 25% found once. Material: PBMCs or a T cell subset sorted from them (not recorded which). The receptors stem from an adult woman who had mild COVID-19 (a few samples of this study predate the infection). Cell type and time point are not known.

This chain links TRBV10-3 with TRBJ2-7; TRBD1 matches at 9 bases. V was pared by 8 bases and J by 4 bases, with 6 bases of the junction left unmatched. CDR3 length equals 13 residues. Germline V gives CDR1 ENHRY, CDR2 SYGVKD. The CDR3 DNA follows: TGTGCCATCGGGGACAGGGAAGGGTACGAGCAGTACTTC. Translation gives CAIGDREGYEQYF.

This clonotype was counted between two and nine times. CDR3 sequence (DNA): TGTGCCAGCAGTTTCTCCGGGACAGGGGGCAATGAGCAGTTCTTC. It codes for CASSFSGTGGNEQFF. This chain links TRBV12-3 or TRBV12-4 with TRBJ2-1; TRBD1 matches 11 bases. Losses at the gene ends were 3 bases for V and 6 bases for J; bases not matched to a gene: 4. The CDR3 contains 15 residues.

The chain carries TRBV5-1 and TRBJ2-5, with TRBD1 identical over 7 bases. Unmatched junction bases numbered 6, after V lost 5 bases and J lost 5 bases. Germline CDR1 reads SGHRS; CDR2 reads YFSETQ. The CDR3 runs to 13 residues. The CDR3 loop is CASSEGAWETQYF. CDR3 DNA: TGCGCCAGCAGTGAGGGGGCTTGGGAGACCCAGTACTTC. Combining the CDR3 with reference TRBV5-1 and TRBJ2-5 gives the whole variable domain KAGVTQTPRYLIKTRGQQVTLSCSPISGHRSVSWYQQTPGQGLQFLFEYFSETQRNKGNFPGRFSGRQFSNSRSEMNVSTLELGDSALYLCASSEGAWETQYFGPGTRLLVL.

This clonotype was counted only a few times. J is TRBJ1-1 and V is TRBV10-3; D unclear. V dropped 6 bases and J dropped 1 base, with 9 bases sitting between them. The CDR3 extends over 13 amino acids. Germline V CDR1 and CDR2: ENHRY, SYGVKD. The CDR3, as DNA: TGTGCCATCAGGGATCGTCCGAACACTGAAGCTTTCTTT. Translated, it gives CAIRDRPNTEAFF.